This T cell receptor beta chain came from a study of CXCR3-negative and CXCR3-positive naive CD8 T cells. The study's findings and limits: CXCR3-positive naive cells had more hydrophobic TRB CDR3s than CXCR3-negative naive cells.

The authors made the TRB cDNA libraries by 5' RACE using UMI labels. TCRdb reprocessed the 5' RACE reads and reports one entry per CDR3 protein, with no DNA. The sample totals over 80,000 distinct CDR3 sequences. As concerns this clonotype: Its antigen is as yet unknown.

Germline loops: CDR1 SGHRS, CDR2 YFSETQ. The CDR3 is 15 amino acids. The receptor was isolated from a human donor in good health. Some clones in this sample may be carry-over from other donors' samples. Material: naive CXCR3- CD8+ T cells from blood. Regarding subset: CD45RO-CCR7+CD27+CD95- naive CD8+ T cells lacking CXCR3 (TNR3-). The chain uses TRBV5-1 and TRBJ2-1; the TCRdb call, TRBD2, lacks DNA for checking. CDR3 loop: CASSFIAGAYNEQFF.